This TCR beta chain was captured in a study of cytomegalovirus exposure and HLA in healthy donors. PCR primers comprised 60 Vbeta and 13 Jbeta primers. Assay: immunoSEQ multiplex PCR; the TCRdb copy retains only in-frame clones and omits some. The sample has approximately 190,000 clones. Concerning this clone: Its antigen remains unknown.

V dropped 1 base and J dropped 4 bases, with 13 bases sitting between them. The germline V gene encodes CDR1 SGHVS and CDR2 FNYEAQ. The CDR3 consists of 15 residues. Study-wide findings and caveats: In a later analysis, a missense DCLRE1C variant was linked to TCR beta V- and J-gene trimming.

The sequencing sample was made of PBMCs. The chain recombines TRBV7-6 with TRBJ1-1, with TRBD1 as a possible D gene (6 bases). The receptor was derived from a man aged 25 to 45 in good health and CMV-seronegative. In DNA, the CDR3 is TGTGCCAGCAGCTTAGGTGCAGGGGCGGGCACTGAAGCTTTCTTT. Amino acids: CASSLGAGAGTEAFF. Combining the CDR3 with reference TRBV7-6 and TRBJ1-1 gives the whole variable domain GAGVSQSPRYKVTKRGQDVALRCDPISGHVSLYWYRQALGQGPEFLTYFNYEAQQDKSGLPNDRFSAERPEGSISTLTIQRTEQRDSAMYRCASSLGAGAGTEAFFGQGTRLTVV.